This passage covers 14 T cell receptor beta chains from one sample sequenced in a study of T cell responses to AZD1222 COVID-19 vaccine (dated by TCRdb to the early 2020s). The library was prepared using the immunoSEQ multiplex PCR assay. Drawn from immuneACCESS, this table holds only the in-frame rearrangements with V and J called that TCRdb kept. Clones are partly lost; checked studies trace under half to an unresolved V gene and leave the rest unexplained. This sample has 75,000 to 80,000 clones in its table, and about three quarters of those were observed once. The ten most abundant clones make up 27% of the sample. Read against the paper, the sample's time point label means: about 28 days (+/-7) after the second vaccine dose. Reading the label with the study, this specimen's treatment or condition is: meningococcal conjugate vaccine given as trial control. The source material was peripheral blood, sampled 28 days after the second dose of the MenACWY control vaccine. Receptors were obtained from an adult who received the MenACWY meningococcal vaccine as a control.

The chain couples TRBV5-1 to TRBJ1-5; the match to TRBD1 covers 8 bases. CDR3 length equals 18 residues. V lost 3 bases, J lost 5 bases, and 16 bases stayed unmatched. Germline CDR1 SGHRS, CDR2 YFSETQ. CDR3 loop: CASSWQRVGQGADQPQHF. The CDR3 DNA reads as TGCGCCAGCAGCTGGCAAAGGGTTGGTCAGGGGGCCGATCAGCCCCAGCATTTT.

The chain carries TRBV18 and TRBJ2-7; a possible D gene is TRBD1 (6 bases). The length of the CDR3 is 15 residues. CDR1 is KGHSH and CDR2 is LQKENI in the germline V gene. Trimming shortened V by 0 bases and J by 6 bases, and 15 bases separated the two germline ends. CDR3 loop: CASSPPVSQGVEQYF. The CDR3 DNA follows: TGTGCCAGCTCACCACCGGTTTCACAGGGAGTCGAGCAGTACTTC.

This chain uses TRBV4-3 with TRBJ1-6; D not resolved. V lost 1 base and J 4 bases, leaving 8 bases between the germline ends. CDR3 length: 15 residues. From germline, CDR1 is LGHNA and CDR2 YSLEER. DNA for the CDR3: TGCGCCAGCAGCCAAGTTGTCCAGTATAATTCACCCCTCCACTTT. Amino acid sequence: CASSQVVQYNSPLHF.

The chain recombines TRBV18 with TRBJ1-4; TRBD1 matches at 9 bases. V was pared by 5 bases and J by 3 bases, with 4 bases of the junction left unmatched. This CDR3 is 15 amino acids long. Germline CDR1 is KGHSH and CDR2 is LQKENI. CDR3 residues: CASSKQGASNEKLFF. The DNA for the CDR3 is TGTGCCAGCTCAAAACAGGGGGCTTCTAATGAAAAACTGTTTTTT.

This sequence joins TRBV28 and TRBJ2-7; TRBD2 agrees at 9 bases. Germline CDR1 MDHEN, CDR2 SYDVKM. CDR3 size: 15 residues. The V gene end was trimmed by 4 bases and the J gene end by 4 bases; junction bases not matched to a gene: 8. The CDR3 nucleotides are TGTGCCAGCAGTTCCCTTAGCGGGAGTAGATACGAGCAGTACTTC. Translated, it gives CASSSLSGSRYEQYF.

J is TRBJ2-3 and V is TRBV15, with TRBD1 identical over 7 bases. The length of the CDR3 is 14 residues. The germline CDR1 and CDR2 sequences are LNHNV and YYDKDF (reference sequence). J lost 2 bases, V lost 4 bases, and 3 bases had no gene match. CDR3 nucleotide sequence: TGTGCCACCAGCAAAGGGGGCTACACAGATACGCAGTATTTT. Translating it yields CATSKGGYTDTQYF.

The table lists this clone with a count of one. The rearrangement uses TRBV7-6 and TRBJ2-3; 10 nucleotides match TRBD1. This CDR3 contains 16 residues. J gave up 2 bases and V 5 bases, and 7 bases lay outside the gene matches. In germline, CDR1 is SGHVS, CDR2 FNYEAQ. CDR3 sequence reads: CASSPHDRGHTDTQYF. In DNA, the CDR3 is TGTGCCAGCAGCCCTCACGACAGGGGGCACACAGATACGCAGTATTTT. The complete variable domain, with remaining parts taken from reference TRBV7-6 and TRBJ2-3, reads GAGVSQSPRYKVTKRGQDVALRCDPISGHVSLYWYRQALGQGPEFLTYFNYEAQQDKSGLPNDRFSAERPEGSISTLTIQRTEQRDSAMYRCASSPHDRGHTDTQYFGPGTRLTVL.

This sequence joins TRBV5-8 and TRBJ1-2; TRBD1 aligns across 8 bases. The CDR3 totals 14 residues. Trimming took 4 bases from V and 1 from J; bases not matched to a gene: 3. CDR1 SGHTS and CDR2 YDEGEE come from the germline V gene. The CDR3, as DNA: TGTGCCAGCAGCATCGGACAGGGTAACTATGGCTACACCTTC. Amino acids: CASSIGQGNYGYTF.

This chain joins TRBV3-1 (or the pseudogene TRBV3-2) and TRBJ1-6; the match to TRBD1 covers 10 bases. The V gene end was trimmed by 1 base and the J gene end by 10 bases; junction bases not matched to a gene: 7. The V gene's germline CDR1 is LGHDT and CDR2 YNNKEL (reference sequence). The CDR3 contains 16 residues. CDR3 nucleotide sequence: TGTGCCAGCAGCCAAGGGGCCGGGACAGGGGCCTCACCCCTCCACTTT. It is translated as CASSQGAGTGASPLHF.

The rearrangement links TRBV28 to TRBJ1-5, with D possibly TRBD1 on 6 matching bases. CDR3 length: 15 residues. V gave up 6 bases and J gave up 0 bases, with 12 bases separating them. Germline V gene sequence: CDR1 MDHEN, CDR2 SYDVKM. The CDR3 nucleotides are TGTGCCAGCAGAGCTACAGGGAATAGCAATCAGCCCCAGCATTTT. It codes for CASRATGNSNQPQHF.

The chain links TRBV29-1 to TRBJ1-2; 12 bases match TRBD1. The CDR3 spans 16 residues. With V trimmed by 4 bases and J by 5 bases, 11 bases remained unmatched. The germline V gene encodes CDR1 SQVTM and CDR2 ANQGSEA. In nucleotides, the CDR3 is TGCAGCGTTGGCCTCGGGGGACAGGGGGCTGGTTATGGCTACACCTTC. Its translation is CSVGLGGQGAGYGYTF.

The V call is TRBV19, the J call TRBJ1-5; D not resolved. Germline lookup yields CDR1 LNHDA and CDR2 SQIVND (reference sequence). Deletions cut 2 bases from V and 6 bases from J, with 8 bases between. The CDR3 runs 13 residues. Here the CDR3 reads CASSIYPSQPQHF. The CDR3 coding sequence is TGTGCCAGTAGTATATACCCGAGTCAGCCCCAGCATTTT.

The genes are TRBV5-1 and TRBJ2-3, with 11 bases aligning to TRBD1. After removal of 6 bases from V and 3 bases from J, the junction contained 6 bases not matched to a gene. This CDR3 is 15 amino acids long. Per the germline V gene, CDR1 is SGHRS and CDR2 is YFSETQ. CDR3 amino acids: CASKDRDRGTDTQYF. CDR3 nucleotides: TGCGCCAGCAAGGACCGGGACAGGGGGACAGATACGCAGTATTTT.

The V call is TRBV7-2, the J call TRBJ1-2; D unclear. The V end lost 2 bases, the J end lost 4 bases, and 8 bases lay between the germline ends. The CDR3 has 13 residues. The germline V gene encodes CDR1 SGHTA and CDR2 FQGNSA. The CDR3 reads CASSLNGPYGYTF. In nucleotides, the CDR3 is TGTGCCAGCAGCTTAAACGGGCCCTATGGCTACACCTTC.